The 21 T cell receptor beta chains in this list originate from one sample, sequenced in a study of shared clonotypes between healthy human individuals. CD8 cells classed as naive were CD45RO-negative and positively selected for CCR7, excluding terminally differentiated effector memory CD45RA+ cells. TCRdb's table, derived via immunoSEQ multiplex PCR, lists solely in-frame clones and lacks some. The sample consists of some 2 million clones, about 95% of them appearing once. The sequencing sample was made of naive CD8+ T cells sorted from blood. Every receptor here comes from a man aged 18 to 29 in good health.

The chain is built from TRBV4-1 and TRBJ2-7; 9 bases match TRBD2. J gave up 2 bases and V 1 base, and 9 bases lay outside the gene matches. Germline lookup yields CDR1 MGHRA and CDR2 YSYEKL. CDR3 length: 17 amino acids. The CDR3 nucleotides read TGCGCCAGCAGCCAAGTATCCCTAGCGGGATCCCCCTACGAGCAGTACTTC. Its protein product is CASSQVSLAGSPYEQYF.

The chain combines TRBV6-1 with TRBJ2-7, with D possibly matching TRBD2 (5 bases). There are 11 residues in the CDR3. V dropped 5 bases and J dropped 5 bases, with 7 bases sitting between them. Germline CDR1 is MNHNS and CDR2 is SASEGT. This chain's CDR3 is CASSYGDEQYF. CDR3 coding DNA: TGTGCCAGCAGTTACGGGGACGAGCAGTACTTC.

Points on this clone: The same CDR3 is also encoded by other DNA sequences in this sample. The chain uses TRBV7-9 and TRBJ2-1; D remains ambiguous. Trimming cost V 3 bases and J 8 bases, with 5 bases left between them. The CDR3 is made up of 11 amino acids. CDR1 and CDR2 (germline): SEHNR, FQNEAQ (reference sequence). The chain's CDR3 is CASSLVDEQFF. In DNA, the CDR3 is TGTGCCAGCAGCTTGGTGGATGAGCAGTTCTTC.

The genes are TRBV10-3 and TRBJ2-7; D is possibly TRBD1 (5 bases). Looked up from germline, CDR1 is ENHRY and CDR2 is SYGVKD. V was clipped by 8 bases and J by 5 bases, with 10 bases between them. This CDR3 has 11 residues. The CDR3 reads CAIAWGDEQYF. The CDR3 DNA follows: TGTGCCATCGCCTGGGGCGACGAGCAGTACTTC.

V usage is TRBV30 and J usage is TRBJ1-4, with D uncertain. This CDR3 has 15 amino acids. The germline V and J ends were trimmed by 2 bases and 0 bases, with 10 bases remaining between them. Germline V CDR1 and CDR2: GTSNPN, SVGIG (reference sequence). The CDR3 nucleotides read TGTGCCTGGAGTCCCATGGCAACAACTAATGAAAAACTGTTTTTT. Its translation is CAWSPMATTNEKLFF.

This rearrangement joins TRBV2 to TRBJ2-2; D ambiguous. Germline values: CDR1 SNHLY, CDR2 FYNNEI. The length of the CDR3 is 15 residues. V gave up 4 bases and J gave up 0 bases, with 9 bases separating them. CDR3 nucleotides: TGTGCCAGCAGTGGTGGGCCGACGAACACCGGGGAGCTGTTTTTT. The encoded protein is CASSGGPTNTGELFF. The full variable domain, rest sourced from reference TRBV2 and TRBJ2-2, is EPEVTQTPSHQVTQMGQEVILRCVPISNHLYFYWYRQILGQKVEFLVSFYNNEISEKSEIFDDQFSVERPDGSNFTLKIRSTKLEDSAMYFCASSGGPTNTGELFFGEGSRLTVL.

The chain carries TRBV5-1 and TRBJ2-7; 7 nucleotides agree with TRBD1. This CDR3 has 15 amino acids. The V and J ends lost 2 bases and 2 bases, in that order; junction bases with no gene match: 7. Germline CDR1 and CDR2: SGHRS and YFSETQ. The CDR3 loop reads CASSLQTTGTYEQYF. CDR3 sequence (DNA): TGCGCCAGCAGCTTACAAACGACAGGGACCTACGAGCAGTACTTC.

This clone came up a few times. The rearrangement joins TRBV11-2 to TRBJ2-7, with TRBD1 as a possible D gene (6 bases). The V end lost 3 bases, the J end lost 3 bases, and 9 bases lay between the germline ends. Germline V gene lookup returns CDR1 SGHAT and CDR2 FQNNGV. The CDR3 has 13 residues. The CDR3 nucleotides are TGTGCCAGCAGCTTCGGACAGTTCTACGAGCAGTACTTC. This translates into CASSFGQFYEQYF.

As concerns this clone: This sample also contains other DNA sequences that code for the same CDR3. This chain uses TRBV29-1 with TRBJ2-7; 8 positions agree with TRBD1. Germline CDR1 is SQVTM and CDR2 is ANQGSEA. V lost 2 bases, J lost 4 bases, and 4 bases stayed unmatched. CDR3 length: 13 amino acids. CDR3 protein: CSVELDRGYEQYF. The CDR3, as DNA: TGCAGCGTTGAATTAGACAGGGGTTACGAGCAGTACTTC.

In this sample, this clone turned up once. The sample has other DNA sequences that encode this CDR3 too. V is TRBV4-1 and J is TRBJ2-7; D is unclear. There are 13 residues in the CDR3. Germline V lookup: CDR1 MGHRA, CDR2 YSYEKL. Trimming removed 3 bases at V and 4 bases at J, with 10 bases between. The chain's CDR3 is CASSQTPSYEQYF. The CDR3 DNA is TGCGCCAGCAGCCAGACCCCGTCTTACGAGCAGTACTTC.

This sequence joins TRBV7-8 and TRBJ2-5; 8 nucleotides match TRBD1. CDR1 is SGHVS and CDR2 is FQNEAQ in the germline V gene. The CDR3 extends over 13 amino acids. Germline trimming cut 8 bases from V and 1 base from J; bases unmatched to any gene: 3. The CDR3 DNA follows: TGTGCCAGCGGACAGGGACTCCAAGAGACCCAGTACTTC. This translates into CASGQGLQETQYF.

The chain has TRBV2 and TRBJ1-5; a weak D match, TRBD1 (6 bases). This CDR3 region has 16 residues. CDR1 SNHLY and CDR2 FYNNEI come from the germline V gene. V was shortened by 1 base and J by 0 bases, with 10 bases between the two germline ends. The CDR3 protein is CASSEGQVFSNQPQHF. Here the CDR3 DNA reads TGTGCCAGCAGTGAAGGACAGGTTTTTAGCAATCAGCCCCAGCATTTT.

This chain joins TRBV6-1 and TRBJ2-2, with 7 bases identical to TRBD1. V lost 4 bases to trimming and J lost 2 bases; unmatched junction nucleotides: 4. The CDR3 is 15 residues long. The germline V gene has CDR1 MNHNS and CDR2 SASEGT. The CDR3 loop is CASSVEGANTGELFF. CDR3 DNA sequence: TGTGCCAGCAGTGTCGAGGGGGCAAACACCGGGGAGCTGTTTTTT.

This CDR3 reads CASSYGGTDQPQHF. The CDR3 DNA follows: TGTGCCAGCAGTTACGGGGGGACGGATCAGCCCCAGCATTTT. This chain uses TRBV6-5 with TRBJ1-5, with TRBD1 as a possible D gene (5 bases). The CDR3 is 14 amino acids. Deletions cut 2 bases from V and 5 bases from J, with 10 bases between. CDR1 and CDR2 (germline): MNHEY, SVGAGI.

This chain connects TRBV25-1 to TRBJ2-3; possibly TRBD1 for D (7 bases). V lost 2 bases and J lost 0, with 12 bases in between. Germline loops: CDR1 MGHDK, CDR2 SYGVNS. CDR3 length equals 16 residues. The CDR3 loop reads CASSERGGGSTDTQYF. CDR3 coding DNA: TGTGCCAGCAGTGAACGCGGAGGGGGCAGCACAGATACGCAGTATTTT.

V and J are TRBV5-4 and TRBJ2-1, with a possible D match to TRBD1 (5 bases). V gave up 5 bases and J gave up 3 bases, with 21 bases separating them. The CDR3 is 17 amino acids. CDR1 and CDR2 (germline): SGHNT, YYREEE (reference sequence). Here the CDR3 reads CASRPIGQDTSYNEQFF. CDR3 bases: TGTGCCAGCAGACCCATCGGCCAGGACACCAGCTACAATGAGCAGTTCTTC.

The chain is built from TRBV27 and TRBJ2-1; TRBD2 aligns across 9 bases. The CDR3 extends over 14 amino acids. With V trimmed by 8 bases and J by 1 base, 3 bases remained unmatched. Germline V gene data show CDR1 as MNHEY and CDR2 as SMNVEV (reference sequence). Written as DNA, the CDR3 is TGTGCCAGCGGGCTAGCGGGGTCCTACAATGAGCAGTTCTTC. Protein: CASGLAGSYNEQFF.

The chain carries TRBV4-3 and TRBJ2-5, with 9 bases matching TRBD2. TRBJ2-7 explains the end of the DNA better; the J call may be wrong. CDR1 is LGHNA, CDR2 YSLEER, per germline. The CDR3 has 17 residues. The CDR3 loop reads CASSQESSGADSYEQYF. CDR3 DNA sequence: TGCGCCAGCAGCCAAGAGTCTAGCGGGGCAGACTCCTACGAGCAGTACTTC.

The CDR3 DNA sequence: TGTGCCAGCAGTTTTTCTTTCCGAGCAGGGGACACTGAAGCTTTCTTT. This translates into CASSFSFRAGDTEAFF. The rearrangement links TRBV28 to TRBJ1-1, with D perhaps matching TRBD1 (6 bases). The CDR3 is 16 amino acids. V was pared by 3 bases and J by 3 bases, with 17 bases between. Germline CDR1 reads MDHEN; CDR2 reads SYDVKM.

The chain recombines TRBV7-2 with TRBJ2-5, with D possibly TRBD1 on 6 matching bases. V was shortened by 1 base and J by 4 bases, with 13 bases between the two germline ends. Germline CDR1 SGHTA, CDR2 FQGNSA. The CDR3 is 15 amino acids. The CDR3 coding sequence is TGTGCCAGCAGCTTAGGACCCAACAGGGTAGAGACCCAGTACTTC. Its protein is CASSLGPNRVETQYF.

The gene calls are TRBV19 and TRBJ1-1; D remains ambiguous. Germline CDR1 is LNHDA and CDR2 is SQIVND (reference sequence). With 4 bases removed from V and 0 bases from J, the gap between germline ends came to 9 bases. This CDR3 comprises 14 residues. CDR3 nucleotides: TGTGCCAGTAGTACCCGAGAGGTGAACACTGAAGCTTTCTTT. This translates into CASSTREVNTEAFF.